This TCR beta chain was obtained from a study of cytomegalovirus exposure and HLA in healthy donors. Study conclusions and caveats: A previous analysis found most TCR beta V segments productive roughly 87% or roughly 30% of the time. In terms of immune exposure information, only CMV serostatus was available. Cytomegalovirus status, reportedly, was diagnosed with high specificity and sensitivity by the classifier.

Use of 60 Vbeta and 13 Jbeta primers characterized the PCR. Profiled with immunoSEQ multiplex PCR; TCRdb holds only in-frame clones, not every one. This table has 150,000 or so clones, 70% to 85% appearing once. Concerning this clone: Its antigen is currently unknown.

The donors comprised healthy bone marrow donors. CDR1 and CDR2 (germline): SGHDN, FVKESK. This CDR3 region has 14 residues. V dropped 6 bases and J dropped 6 bases, with 16 bases sitting between them. V and J are TRBV14 and TRBJ2-3; a weak D match, TRBD1 (6 bases). The sample consisted of PBMCs. This TCR was sampled from a man between 50 and 59 years old in good health and CMV-seropositive. The DNA of the CDR3 is TGTGCCAGCAGTCGACAGGCCTACCGGGATACGCAGTATTTT. As protein: CASSRQAYRDTQYF.